The source of this T cell receptor (beta chain) is a study of T cells in Graves' hyperthyroidism and ophthalmopathy. Background on the study: The authors collected peripheral blood at initial diagnosis, before any treatment.

V shed 6 bases and J shed 7 bases, with 20 bases lying between them. Germline-derived CDR1 and CDR2 are SQVTM and ANQGSEA. This CDR3 comprises 14 residues. Many counts were recorded for this clonotype. Using RNA transcripts as the source, TCR beta CDR3 regions were amplified. Carried out on the TCR CDR3, a first-round RT-PCR used the HTBI primer set. TCRdb recomputed calls from the multiplex PCR reads with MiXCR, one row per CDR3 protein. This sample has around 600,000 distinct CDR3 sequences, with about a sixth found just once. This receptor was obtained from a woman aged 25 to 39 with Graves' hyperthyroidism. The chain uses TRBV29-1 and TRBJ2-3, with D possibly being TRBD1 or TRBD2 (5 bases each). Sequencing was carried out using blood. CDR3 in amino acids: CSVAHRDQGNTQYF. The CDR3 DNA reads as TGCAGCGTCGCTCACCGGGACCAGGGAAATACGCAGTATTTT.